This T cell receptor beta chain is drawn from a study of T cell responses to AZD1222 COVID-19 vaccine. Germline V lookup: CDR1 MGHRA, CDR2 YSYEKL. With 0 bases clipped from V and 5 bases from J, the junction kept 7 bases outside the gene matches. The CDR3 runs to 15 residues. Details on this clone: Its antigen is unknown.

The table came from immunoSEQ multiplex PCR; TCRdb's copy has only in-frame clones and leaves some out. This sample has 140,000 or so clones, with 90% to 95% found just once. Study-wide findings and caveats: Mapped onto spike, vaccine-associated CD4 TCRs spanned it and were dominant at 160-218 and 743-854. Clonal diversity was possibly underestimated, and white British individuals and females predominated among donors.

Second doses were pooled across both intervals (about 4 or about 12 weeks). The clonotype originates from an adult who received the AZD1222 COVID-19 vaccine. Source: peripheral blood, taken 28 days after the second AZD1222 dose. The chain is built from TRBV4-1 and TRBJ2-7; TRBD1 matches 7 bases. CDR3 loop: CASSQESQGVHEQYF. CDR3 sequence (DNA): TGCGCCAGCAGCCAAGAATCCCAGGGGGTCCACGAGCAGTACTTC.